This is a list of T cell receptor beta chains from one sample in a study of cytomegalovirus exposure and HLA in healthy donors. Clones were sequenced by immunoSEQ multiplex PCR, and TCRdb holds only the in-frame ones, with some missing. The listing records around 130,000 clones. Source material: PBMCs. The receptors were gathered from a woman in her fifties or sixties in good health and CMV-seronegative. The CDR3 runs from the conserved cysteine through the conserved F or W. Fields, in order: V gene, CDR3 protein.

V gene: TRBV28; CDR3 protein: CASSLAGDYGYTF
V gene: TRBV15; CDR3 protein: CATRATGGQPQHF
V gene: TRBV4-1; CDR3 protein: CASSQLDRGVRNTIYF
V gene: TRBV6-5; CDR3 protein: CASSYSYRGRGDTQYF
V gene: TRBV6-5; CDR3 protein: CASSQTSNTGELFF
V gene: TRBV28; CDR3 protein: CASRTGLYGYTF
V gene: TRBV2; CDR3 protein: CASSDTGSYEQYF
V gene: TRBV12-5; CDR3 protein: CASGLSPGDTQYF
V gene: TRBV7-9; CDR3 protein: CASSGQDVEAFF
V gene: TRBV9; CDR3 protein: CASSSSLSSGNTIYF
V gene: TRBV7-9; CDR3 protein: CASSSSGGLYEQYF
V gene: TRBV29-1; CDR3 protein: CSVEGGTSGGEDTQYF
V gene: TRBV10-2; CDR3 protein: CASSEGGGYTEAFF
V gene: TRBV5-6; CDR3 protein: CASIQTAESSLFYGYTF
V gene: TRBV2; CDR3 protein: CASSPQTGNTEAFF
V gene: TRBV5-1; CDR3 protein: CASSRTSGRVLLSTDTQYF
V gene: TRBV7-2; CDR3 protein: CASSLIPGWVGGYTF
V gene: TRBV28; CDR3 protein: CASSTSTSPRGTGELFF
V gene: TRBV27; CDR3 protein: CASRPGGPLSYEQYF
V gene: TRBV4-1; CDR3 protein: CASSQGPGDNTEAFF
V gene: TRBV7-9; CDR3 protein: CASSLAGATDTQYF
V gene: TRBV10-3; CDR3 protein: CAISLGTGSTGNTIYF
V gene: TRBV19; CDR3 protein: CASSTGQVSALGASPLHF
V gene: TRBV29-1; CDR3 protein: CSVAGQHTGELFF
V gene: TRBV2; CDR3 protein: CASRRTGVSSGNTIYF
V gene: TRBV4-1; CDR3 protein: CASSQDRTSGVSSYNEQFF
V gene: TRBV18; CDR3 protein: CASSPQRDRGRETQYF
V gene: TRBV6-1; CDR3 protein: CASSEAMEGISSDGYTF
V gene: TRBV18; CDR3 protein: CASSPSGEPPFF